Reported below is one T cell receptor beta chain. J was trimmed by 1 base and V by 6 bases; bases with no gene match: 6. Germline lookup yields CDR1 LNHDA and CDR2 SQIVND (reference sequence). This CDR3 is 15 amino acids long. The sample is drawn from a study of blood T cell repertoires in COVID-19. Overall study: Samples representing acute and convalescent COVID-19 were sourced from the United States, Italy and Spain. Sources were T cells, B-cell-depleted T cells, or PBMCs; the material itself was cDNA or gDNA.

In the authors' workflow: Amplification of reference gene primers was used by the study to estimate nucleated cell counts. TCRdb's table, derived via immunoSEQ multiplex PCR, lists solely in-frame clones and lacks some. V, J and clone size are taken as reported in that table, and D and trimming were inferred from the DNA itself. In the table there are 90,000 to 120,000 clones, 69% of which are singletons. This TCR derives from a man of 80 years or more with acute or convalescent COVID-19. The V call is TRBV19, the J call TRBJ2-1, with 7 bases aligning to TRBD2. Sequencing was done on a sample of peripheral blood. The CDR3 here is CASSSLGGSYNEQFF. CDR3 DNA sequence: TGTGCCAGTAGCTCGCTGGGAGGGTCCTACAATGAGCAGTTCTTC. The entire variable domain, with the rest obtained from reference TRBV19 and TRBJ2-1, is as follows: DGGITQSPKYLFRKEGQNVTLSCEQNLNHDAMYWYRQDPGQGLRLIYYSQIVNDFQKGDIAEGYSVSREKKESFPLTVTSAQKNPTAFYLCASSSLGGSYNEQFFGPGTRLTVL.